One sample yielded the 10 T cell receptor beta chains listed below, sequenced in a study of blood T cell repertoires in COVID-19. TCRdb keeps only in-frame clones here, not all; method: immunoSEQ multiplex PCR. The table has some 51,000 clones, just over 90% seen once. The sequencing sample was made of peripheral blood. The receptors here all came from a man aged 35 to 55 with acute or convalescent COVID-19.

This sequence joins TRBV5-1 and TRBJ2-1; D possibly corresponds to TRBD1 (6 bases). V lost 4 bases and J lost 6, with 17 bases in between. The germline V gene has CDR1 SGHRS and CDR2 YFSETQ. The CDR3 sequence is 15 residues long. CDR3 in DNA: TGCGCCAGCAGCCCCCAGGGGCCTTTGTCCAATGAGCAGTTCTTC. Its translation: CASSPQGPLSNEQFF.

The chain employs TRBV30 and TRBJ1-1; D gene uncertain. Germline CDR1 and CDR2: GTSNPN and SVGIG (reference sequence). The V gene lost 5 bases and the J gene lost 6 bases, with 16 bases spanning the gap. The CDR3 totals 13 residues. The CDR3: CAWAATGDAEAFF. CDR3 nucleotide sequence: TGTGCCTGGGCCGCAACCGGAGACGCTGAAGCTTTCTTT.

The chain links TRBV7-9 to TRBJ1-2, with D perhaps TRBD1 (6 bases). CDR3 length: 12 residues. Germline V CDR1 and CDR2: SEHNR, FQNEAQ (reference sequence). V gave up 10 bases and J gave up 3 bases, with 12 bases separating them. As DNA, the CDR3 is TGTGCCACTCTGGCAGGGGACTATGGCTACACCTTC. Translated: CATLAGDYGYTF.

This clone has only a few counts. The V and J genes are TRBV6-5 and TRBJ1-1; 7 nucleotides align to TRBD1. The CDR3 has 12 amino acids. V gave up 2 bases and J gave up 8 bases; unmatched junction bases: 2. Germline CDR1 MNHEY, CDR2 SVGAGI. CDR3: CASSYGRGEAFF. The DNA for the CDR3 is TGTGCCAGCAGTTACGGCAGGGGGGAAGCTTTCTTT.

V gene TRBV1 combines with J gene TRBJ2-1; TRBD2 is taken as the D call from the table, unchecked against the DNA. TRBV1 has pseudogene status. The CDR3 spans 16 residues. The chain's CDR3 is CTSSHTTQRESNEQFF. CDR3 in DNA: TGCACCAGCAGCCACACCACGCAGCGGGAGTCCAATGAGCAGTTCTTC.

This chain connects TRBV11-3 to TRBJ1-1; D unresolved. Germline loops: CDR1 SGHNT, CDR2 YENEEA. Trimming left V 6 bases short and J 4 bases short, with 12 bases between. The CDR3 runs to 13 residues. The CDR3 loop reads CASSTAPGTEAFF. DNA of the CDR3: TGTGCCAGCAGTACTGCACCGGGCACTGAAGCTTTCTTT.

CDR3 DNA: TGTGCCAGTAGTCCGGACAGGGGGCGAGGATCCTACAATGAGCAGTTCTTC. This gives the protein CASSPDRGRGSYNEQFF. The gene calls are TRBV19 and TRBJ2-1, with 11 bases aligning to TRBD1. CDR1 and CDR2 (germline): LNHDA, SQIVND (reference sequence). The CDR3 sequence is 17 residues long. The junction had 7 bases not matched to a gene; V was cut back by 5 bases and J by 1 base.

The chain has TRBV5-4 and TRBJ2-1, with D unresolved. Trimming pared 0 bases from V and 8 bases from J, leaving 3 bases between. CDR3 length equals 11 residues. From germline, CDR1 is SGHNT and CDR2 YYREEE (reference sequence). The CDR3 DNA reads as TGTGCCAGCAGCTTGGCCGATGAGCAGTTCTTC. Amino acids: CASSLADEQFF.

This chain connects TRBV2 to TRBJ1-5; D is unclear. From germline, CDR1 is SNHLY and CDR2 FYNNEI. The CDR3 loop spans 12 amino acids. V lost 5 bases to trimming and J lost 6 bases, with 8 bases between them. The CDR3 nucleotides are TGTGCCAGCAGTCCTAGTATTCAGCCCCAGCATTTT. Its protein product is CASSPSIQPQHF.

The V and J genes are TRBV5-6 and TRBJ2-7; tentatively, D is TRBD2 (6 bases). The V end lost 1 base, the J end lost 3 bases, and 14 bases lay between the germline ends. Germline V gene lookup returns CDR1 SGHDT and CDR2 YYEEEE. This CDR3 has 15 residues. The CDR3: CASSLWGTGYYEQYF. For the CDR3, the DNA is TGTGCCAGCAGCTTGTGGGGGACTGGGTACTACGAGCAGTACTTC.